This passage covers 12 T cell receptor beta chains from one sample sequenced in a study of cytomegalovirus exposure and HLA in healthy donors. Profiling relied on immunoSEQ multiplex PCR, and the TCRdb table lists in-frame clones only, not all of them. Altogether 150,000 to 200,000 clones are present, about four fifths being singletons, with the ten largest covering 2.5% to 3.5%. Sequences were obtained from PBMCs. The receptors were sampled from a woman between 18 and 30 years old in good health and CMV-seropositive.

This rearrangement joins TRBV28 to TRBJ2-3; D is perhaps TRBD2 (5 bases). The V gene's germline CDR1 is MDHEN and CDR2 SYDVKM. Trimming removed 4 bases from V and 5 bases from J, with 19 bases in between. CDR3 length: 16 residues. The CDR3 bases are TGTGCCAGCAGTTACACCCTCTTACGGGGTGAAGATACGCAGTATTTT. Translating it yields CASSYTLLRGEDTQYF.

The chain recombines TRBV5-4 with TRBJ1-2; the match to TRBD1 covers 10 bases. The CDR3 totals 15 residues. V lost 4 bases, J lost 7 bases, and 10 bases stayed unmatched. In germline, CDR1 is SGHNT, CDR2 YYREEE (reference sequence). The CDR3 reads CASSLWDRGHGGYTF. The CDR3 DNA is TGTGCCAGCAGCCTTTGGGACAGGGGACACGGTGGCTACACCTTC.

The rearrangement uses TRBV7-2 and TRBJ1-2; D gene uncertain. This CDR3 spans 13 amino acids. In germline, CDR1 is SGHTA, CDR2 FQGNSA. Trimming cost V 5 bases and J 8 bases, with 15 bases left between them. The CDR3 coding sequence is TGTGCCAGCAGCCCCGGTGGAGGGCGGGGCTACACCTTC. Translated, it gives CASSPGGGRGYTF. Combining the CDR3 with reference TRBV7-2 and TRBJ1-2 gives the whole variable domain GAGVSQSPSNKVTEKGKDVELRCDPISGHTALYWYRQSLGQGLEFLIYFQGNSAPDKSGLPSDRFSAERTGGSVSTLTIQRTQQEDSAVYLCASSPGGGRGYTFGSGTRLTVV.

The chain joins TRBV10-1 to TRBJ2-7; D is possibly TRBD1 (6 bases). The CDR3 runs to 16 residues. Germline values: CDR1 WNHNN, CDR2 SYGVQD (reference sequence). Trimming took 7 bases from V and 4 from J, leaving 23 bases between them. The CDR3: CASNPDPGHLRYEQYF. The CDR3 nucleotides are TGCGCCAGCAATCCCGACCCGGGACACTTGAGATACGAGCAGTACTTC.

The V call is TRBV7-6, the J call TRBJ2-6; 11 nucleotides match TRBD2. The CDR3 is 18 amino acids. Germline CDR1 reads SGHVS; CDR2 reads FNYEAQ. J lost 0 bases, V lost 8 bases, and 9 bases had no gene match. CDR3 region: CASRLAGRFSSGANVLTF. The CDR3 DNA reads as TGTGCCAGCCGACTAGCGGGGAGGTTCTCCTCTGGGGCCAACGTCCTGACTTTC.

V is TRBV5-1 and J is TRBJ2-7; 9 nucleotides match TRBD2. The germline V gene has CDR1 SGHRS and CDR2 YFSETQ. The CDR3 has 16 residues. Germline trimming cut 4 bases from V and 3 bases from J; bases unmatched to any gene: 11. The CDR3, as DNA: TGCGCCAGCAGCCTGGAGCGGGGGGCCCTTCACTACGAGCAGTACTTC. It specifies CASSLERGALHYEQYF.

This chain uses TRBV19 with TRBJ2-3, with 13 bases aligning to TRBD2. This CDR3 has 17 residues. Looked up from germline, CDR1 is LNHDA and CDR2 is SQIVND (reference sequence). V dropped 4 bases and J dropped 2; count of bases not matched to a gene: 6. As DNA, the CDR3 is TGTGCCAGTAGTACCCTGGGACTAGCGGGGAACACAGATACGCAGTATTTT. This sequence encodes CASSTLGLAGNTDTQYF.

This sequence joins TRBV4-1 and TRBJ1-1, with D possibly matching TRBD1 (6 bases). CDR1 is MGHRA, CDR2 YSYEKL, per germline. This CDR3 spans 17 amino acids. V was clipped by 6 bases and J by 2 bases, with 22 bases between them. CDR3 sequence (DNA): TGCGCCAGCAGGGTAGGATTTTCCAGGGGACCTAACACTGAAGCTTTCTTT. Translation gives CASRVGFSRGPNTEAFF.

J is TRBJ1-5 and V is TRBV5-4; D not certain. This CDR3 is 14 amino acids long. The germline gives CDR1 SGHNT, CDR2 YYREEE (reference sequence). V dropped 0 bases and J dropped 3 bases, with 7 bases sitting between them. In nucleotides, the CDR3 is TGTGCCAGCAGCTTGGCCGGTTCCAATCAGCCCCAGCATTTT. Encoded protein: CASSLAGSNQPQHF. The full variable domain, with the rest looked up from reference TRBV5-4 and TRBJ1-5, is ETGVTQSPTHLIKTRGQQVTLRCSSQSGHNTVSWYQQALGQGPQFIFQYYREEENGRGNFPPRFSGLQFPNYSSELNVNALELDDSALYLCASSLAGSNQPQHFGDGTRLSIL.

The rearrangement joins TRBV6-1 to TRBJ2-5, with a weak D call TRBD1 (6 bases). The length of the CDR3 is 15 residues. V was pared by 7 bases and J by 5 bases, with 20 bases between. CDR1 is MNHNS, CDR2 SASEGT, per germline. The CDR3 DNA is TGTGCCAGCACCCAAACGTGGACAGCAGGGGAGACCCAGTACTTC. It specifies CASTQTWTAGETQYF.

The CDR3 protein is CASSPRAQGAYEQYF. The CDR3 coding sequence is TGTGCCAGCTCACCCCGTGCTCAGGGGGCTTACGAGCAGTACTTC. This chain joins TRBV18 and TRBJ2-7, with 8 bases that match TRBD1. Germline V CDR1 and CDR2: KGHSH, LQKENI. There are 15 residues in the CDR3. V trimming: 3 bases; J trimming: 4 bases; junction bases outside the gene matches: 8. Full variable domain (missing parts from reference TRBV18 and TRBJ2-7): NAGVMQNPRHLVRRRGQEARLRCSPMKGHSHVYWYRQLPEEGLKFMVYLQKENIIDESGMPKERFSAEFPKEGPSILRIQQVVRGDSAAYFCASSPRAQGAYEQYFGPGTRLTVT.

This clone came up a few times. The rearrangement joins TRBV6-4 to TRBJ2-1; a possible D gene is TRBD2 (5 bases). CDR3 length: 13 residues. V gave up 5 bases and J gave up 0 bases, with 5 bases separating them. CDR1 and CDR2 from the germline V gene are MRHNA and SNTAGT. The CDR3 bases are TGTGCCAGCAGTACTAGCTCCTACAATGAGCAGTTCTTC. The encoded protein is CASSTSSYNEQFF.